The 4 T cell receptor beta chains below all came from one sample that was sequenced in a study of OX40 agonist ivuxolimab in advanced cancers. The method was immunoSEQ multiplex PCR; TCRdb's version includes in-frame clones alone and lacks a portion of them. The sample contains roughly 49,000 clones, 84% of which appear only once. This sample comprised CD4+ or CD8+ T cells sorted from blood, obtained in a trial of the OX40 agonist ivuxolimab. These receptors were collected from an adult with an advanced solid tumor such as melanoma, head and neck, liver or kidney cancer.

This rearrangement joins TRBV9 to TRBJ2-7, with a tentative D call TRBD2 (6 bases). This CDR3 comprises 15 residues. Trimming removed 0 bases at V and 5 bases at J, with 15 bases between. Per the germline V gene, CDR1 is SGDLS and CDR2 is YYNGEE. CDR3 DNA sequence: TGTGCCAGCAGCGTAGGAGGGGCTAGCGCGAACGAGCAGTACTTC. It translates to CASSVGGASANEQYF.

V gene TRBV9 combines with J gene TRBJ2-2, with 9 nucleotides matching TRBD2. The CDR3 sequence is 15 residues long. The J segment lost 6 bases and the V segment lost 0 bases, leaving 3 bases of the junction unmatched. Germline V gene data show CDR1 as SGDLS and CDR2 as YYNGEE. CDR3 protein: CASSVGGGAPGELFF. The CDR3 DNA is TGTGCCAGCAGCGTAGGCGGGGGGGCCCCCGGGGAGCTGTTTTTT.

The chain combines TRBV27 with TRBJ2-7; D unclear. The V and J ends lost 0 bases and 1 base respectively, with 7 bases between them. This CDR3 contains 14 residues. Germline CDR1 and CDR2: MNHEY and SMNVEV (reference sequence). The CDR3 sequence is CASSLSWGSYEQYF. The CDR3, as DNA: TGTGCCAGCAGTTTATCTTGGGGTTCCTACGAGCAGTACTTC.

This chain uses TRBV19 with TRBJ2-6, with D perhaps TRBD1 (6 bases). Trimming cost V 2 bases and J 1 base, with 12 bases left between them. The CDR3 covers 17 residues. CDR1 and CDR2 (germline): LNHDA, SQIVND (reference sequence). CDR3 amino acids: CASSIMGATSGANVLTF. CDR3 sequence (DNA): TGTGCCAGTAGTATAATGGGGGCGACTTCTGGGGCCAACGTCCTGACTTTC.